This T cell receptor beta chain was sequenced during a study of tissue T cells after allogeneic stem cell transplantation (dated by TCRdb to between 2021 and 2024). General notes on the study: Using research autopsies of patients with and without GVHD, plus mouse models of GVHD, the study profiled TCR beta repertoires across many tissues. On the human side, the study was prospective and observational, with no blinding or randomization. Paper-wide results and their limitations: In both patients and mice, T cells from blood and spleen picked up only a limited part of the TCR repertoire that was detected in tissues. Only a few T cell clones appeared in more than one patient, yet motif-based clustering showed tissue-specific repertoire signatures that were shared between patients. Which tissue TCRs were alloreactive or antigen-specific was not determined in the study, and some of the clones might have been host cells that persisted. The patient cohort was small and clinically heterogeneous, and sampling depth was acknowledged as a limitation. Within patients, how anatomically similar the tissues were was a key factor in shaping TCR repertoire composition, regardless of disease or transplant status.

For this clone: The antigen it recognizes is unknown. This is a murine receptor, so its gene nomenclature and germline sequences are mouse based. The read ends 1 residue early relative to the CDR3; the germline J gene fills the gap.

Libraries came from the immunoSEQ multiplex PCR assay. Adaptive Biotechnologies performed TCRbeta CDR3 sequencing at survey depth and reported CDR3 sequences, V/J genes, productive frequency, and template counts. Amplification of TCR beta CDR3 regions was performed from genomic DNA rather than from RNA. The authors processed their data as follows. Pairwise repertoire overlap between tissues was quantified with Jensen-Shannon divergence, where 1 means complete divergence and 0 identical. Tissues were grouped by single-linkage agglomerative hierarchical clustering of pairwise JSD values, and the clustering results were shown as dendrograms. GLIPH2 was applied to all patient samples using simulation_depth 1000, kmer_min_depth 3, and cdr3_length_cutoff 8, and only groups with more than two unique CDR3s were retained. A standardized tissue-overlap score was calculated by extrapolating Jaccard GLIPH-group overlap across patients to a standard repertoire size of 1000 clones. Linear mixed-effect models, with tissue as a fixed effect and individual as a random effect, were used to test how diversity related to clinical or experimental variables. TCRdb mirrors the immuneACCESS table, restricted to in-frame sequences. Some clones are absent from its copies; in checked studies, under half trace to an unresolved V gene, and the reason for the others is unknown. V, J and clone size are taken as reported in that table, and D and trimming were inferred from the DNA itself. This sample has some 22,000 clones in its table, and 55% to 80% of those were observed once. The leading ten clones occupy roughly 0.61% of the sample.

V and J are trimmed by 0 bases and 3 bases, and the gene matches miss 3 bases of the junction. The CDR3 holds 16 amino acids from the cysteine to the phenylalanine. The DNA has 45 bases, all within the CDR3, and is read from base 1. From the germline V gene (reference sequence), CDR1 is NNHNN and CDR2 is SYGAGS. Before genomic DNA was isolated with the DNeasy Blood & Tissue Kit, mouse tissues were minced with razor blades in buffered saline. Sequenced input: spleen. The sequence links TRBV13-2 to TRBJ2-4, and 11 bases in between align with TRBD2. The sequence was obtained from a female BALB/c mouse in good health. This mouse strain bears the MHC haplotype H2-d. CDR3 DNA, as far as it was read: TGTGCCAGCGGTGATGCCAGGACTGGGGGGCAAAACACCTTGTAC. Its translation reads: CASGDARTGGQNTLY. The CDR3 as a whole reads CASGDARTGGQNTLYF.